This T cell receptor beta chain was captured in a study of long-term antiretroviral therapy in people with HIV. General study results and limits: At every time point, clones expanded before ART dominated the repertoire. With ART, diversity went up but was still lower than in transplant donor controls. HIV repertoires had narrower CDR3 length ranges than controls.

In each sample, roughly 0.95-10 million cryopreserved PBMC were present before DNA extraction. This was the immunoSEQ v3.0 assay at survey level. This table comes from immunoSEQ multiplex PCR, and its TCRdb copy is limited to in-frame clones, with some not included. The sample lists under 25,000 clones, about 74% seen once, with approximately 10% in the top ten. Of note for this clone: Its cognate antigen is unknown.

Between the trimmed V and J ends, which lost 6 bases and 0 bases, there was a span of 5 bases. This CDR3 comprises 12 residues. Germline CDR1 is SEHNR and CDR2 is FQNEAQ (reference sequence). The chain carries TRBV7-9 and TRBJ1-2; D is undetermined. Sequenced material: unsorted PBMCs, taken 0.5 years before starting antiretroviral therapy. The sequence came from a man younger than 35 with HIV. The chain's CDR3 is CASSPSNYGYTF. CDR3 sequence (DNA): TGTGCCAGCAGTCCGTCTAACTATGGCTACACCTTC.